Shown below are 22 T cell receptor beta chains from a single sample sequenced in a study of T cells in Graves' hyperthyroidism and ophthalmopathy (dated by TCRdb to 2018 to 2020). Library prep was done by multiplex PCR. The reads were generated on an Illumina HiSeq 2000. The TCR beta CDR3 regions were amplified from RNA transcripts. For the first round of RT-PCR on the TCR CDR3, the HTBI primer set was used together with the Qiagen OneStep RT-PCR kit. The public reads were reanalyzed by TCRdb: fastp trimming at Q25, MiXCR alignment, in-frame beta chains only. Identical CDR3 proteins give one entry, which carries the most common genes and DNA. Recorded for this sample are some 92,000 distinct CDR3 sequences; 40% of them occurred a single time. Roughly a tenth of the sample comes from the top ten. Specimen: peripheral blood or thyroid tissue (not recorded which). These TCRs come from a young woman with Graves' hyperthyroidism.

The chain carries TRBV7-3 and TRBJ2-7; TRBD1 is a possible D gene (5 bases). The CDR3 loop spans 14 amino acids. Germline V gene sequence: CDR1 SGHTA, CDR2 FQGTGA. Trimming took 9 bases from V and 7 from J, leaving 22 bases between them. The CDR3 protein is CASSTTELNCEQYF. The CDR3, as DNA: TGTGCCAGTAGCACGACAGAGCTTAACTGTGAGCAGTACTTC.

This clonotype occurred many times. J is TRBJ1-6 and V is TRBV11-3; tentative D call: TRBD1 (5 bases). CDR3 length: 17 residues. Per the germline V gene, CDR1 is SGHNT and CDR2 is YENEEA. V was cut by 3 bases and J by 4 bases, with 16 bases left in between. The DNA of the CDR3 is TGTGCCAGCAGCTTGGCTCGTAGGACACTTTATAATTCACCCCTCCACTTT. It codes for CASSLARRTLYNSPLHF.

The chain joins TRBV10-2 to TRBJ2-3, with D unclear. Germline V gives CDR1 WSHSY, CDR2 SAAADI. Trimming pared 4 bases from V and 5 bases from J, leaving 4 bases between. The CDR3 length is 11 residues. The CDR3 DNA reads TGCGCCAGCAGTGCGGTAGATACGCAGTATTTT. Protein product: CASSAVDTQYF.

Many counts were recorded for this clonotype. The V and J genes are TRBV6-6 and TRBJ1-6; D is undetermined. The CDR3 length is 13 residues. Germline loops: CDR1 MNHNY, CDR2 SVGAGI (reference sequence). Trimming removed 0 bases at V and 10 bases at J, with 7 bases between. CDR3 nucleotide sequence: TGTGCCAGCAGTTACTCGTTTACCTCACCCCTCCACTTT. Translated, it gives CASSYSFTSPLHF.

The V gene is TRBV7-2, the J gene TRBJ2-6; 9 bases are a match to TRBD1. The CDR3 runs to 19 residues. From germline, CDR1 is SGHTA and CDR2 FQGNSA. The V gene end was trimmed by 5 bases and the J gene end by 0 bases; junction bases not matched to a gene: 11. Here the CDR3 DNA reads TGTGCCAGCAGCGTACGACAGGGGGGATACGTCTCTGGGGCCAACGTCCTGACTTTC. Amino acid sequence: CASSVRQGGYVSGANVLTF.

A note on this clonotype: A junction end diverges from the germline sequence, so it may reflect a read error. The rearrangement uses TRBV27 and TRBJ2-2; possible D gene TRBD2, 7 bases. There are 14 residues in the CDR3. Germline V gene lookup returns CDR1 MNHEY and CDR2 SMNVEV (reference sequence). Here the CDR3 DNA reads TGTGCCAGCACCACGGGTCGTAACACCGGGGGGCTGTTCTTT. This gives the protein CASTTGRNTGGLFF.

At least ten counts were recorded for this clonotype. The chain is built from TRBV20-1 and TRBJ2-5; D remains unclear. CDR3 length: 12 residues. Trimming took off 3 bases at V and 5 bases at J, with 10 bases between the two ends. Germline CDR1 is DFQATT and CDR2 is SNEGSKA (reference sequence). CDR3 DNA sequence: TGCAGTGCTAGTGTGTGGCAGGAGACCCAGTACTTC. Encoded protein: CSASVWQETQYF.

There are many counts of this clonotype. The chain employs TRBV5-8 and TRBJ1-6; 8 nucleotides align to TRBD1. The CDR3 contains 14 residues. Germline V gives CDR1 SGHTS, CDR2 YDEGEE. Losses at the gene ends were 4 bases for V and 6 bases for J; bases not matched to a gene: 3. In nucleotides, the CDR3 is TGTGCCAGCAGCATCGACAGGGGTAATTCACCCCTCCACTTT. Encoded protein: CASSIDRGNSPLHF. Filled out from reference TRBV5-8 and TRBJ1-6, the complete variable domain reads EAGVTQSPTHLIKTRGQQATLRCSPISGHTSVYWYQQALGLGLQFLLWYDEGEERNRGNFPPRFSGRQFPNYSSELNVNALELEDSALYLCASSIDRGNSPLHFGNGTRLTVT.

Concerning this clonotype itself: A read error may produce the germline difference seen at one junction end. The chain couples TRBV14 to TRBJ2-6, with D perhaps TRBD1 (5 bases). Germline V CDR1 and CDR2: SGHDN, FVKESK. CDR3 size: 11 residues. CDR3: CASSGAYVLTF. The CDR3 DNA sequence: TGTGCCAGCAGCGGGGCCTACGTCCTGACTTTC.

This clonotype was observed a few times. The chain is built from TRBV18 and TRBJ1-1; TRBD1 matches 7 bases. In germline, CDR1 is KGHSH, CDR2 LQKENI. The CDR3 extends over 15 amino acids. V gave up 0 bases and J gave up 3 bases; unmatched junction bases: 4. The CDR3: CASSPPSQGDTEAFF. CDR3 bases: TGTGCCAGCTCACCACCGTCGCAGGGGGACACTGAAGCTTTCTTT.

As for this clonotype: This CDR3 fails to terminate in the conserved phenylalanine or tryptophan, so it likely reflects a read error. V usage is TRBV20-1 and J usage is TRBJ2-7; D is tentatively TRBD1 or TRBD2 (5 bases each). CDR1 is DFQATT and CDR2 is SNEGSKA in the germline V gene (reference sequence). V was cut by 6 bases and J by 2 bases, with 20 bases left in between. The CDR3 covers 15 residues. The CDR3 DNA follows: TGCAGTGCAAGCCCCTACTGGGACCGGACCTACGAGCAGTACTCC. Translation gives CSASPYWDRTYEQYS.

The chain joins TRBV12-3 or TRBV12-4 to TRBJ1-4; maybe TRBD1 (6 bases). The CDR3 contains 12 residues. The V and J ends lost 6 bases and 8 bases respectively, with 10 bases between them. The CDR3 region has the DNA TGTGCCAGCAGCTTCAGGGGCGAAAAACTGTTTTTT. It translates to CASSFRGEKLFF.

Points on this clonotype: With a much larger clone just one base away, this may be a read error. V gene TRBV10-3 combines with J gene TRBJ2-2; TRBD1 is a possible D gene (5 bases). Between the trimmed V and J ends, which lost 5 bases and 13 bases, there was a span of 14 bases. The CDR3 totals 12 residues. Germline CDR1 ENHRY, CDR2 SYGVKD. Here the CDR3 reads CAISLNAGPLFF. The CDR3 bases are TGTGCCATCAGTTTAAATGCAGGGCCGCTGTTTTTT.

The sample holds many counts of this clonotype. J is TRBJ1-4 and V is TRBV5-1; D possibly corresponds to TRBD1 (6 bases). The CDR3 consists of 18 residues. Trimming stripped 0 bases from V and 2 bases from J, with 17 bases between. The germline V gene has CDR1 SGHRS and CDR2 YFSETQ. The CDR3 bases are TGCGCCAGCAGCTTGGTACCACAGGGAGCCCTTACTAATGAAAAACTGTTTTTT. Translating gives CASSLVPQGALTNEKLFF. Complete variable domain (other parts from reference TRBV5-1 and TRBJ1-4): KAGVTQTPRYLIKTRGQQVTLSCSPISGHRSVSWYQQTPGQGLQFLFEYFSETQRNKGNFPGRFSGRQFSNSRSEMNVSTLELGDSALYLCASSLVPQGALTNEKLFFGSGTQLSVL.

Here the CDR3 DNA reads TGTGCCAGCAGTCGCCCCGACGGGGGAGGCTATGGCTACACCTTC. This sequence encodes CASSRPDGGGYGYTF. The chain combines TRBV28 with TRBJ1-2; TRBD1 might be the D (5 bases). Germline V gives CDR1 MDHEN, CDR2 SYDVKM. The V and J ends lost 5 bases and 4 bases respectively, with 17 bases between them. CDR3 length: 15 amino acids.

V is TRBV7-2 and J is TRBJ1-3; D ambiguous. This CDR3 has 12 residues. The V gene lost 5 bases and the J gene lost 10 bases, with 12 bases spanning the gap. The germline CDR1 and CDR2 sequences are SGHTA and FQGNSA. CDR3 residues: CASSLTSGTIYF. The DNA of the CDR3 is TGTGCCAGCAGCCTTACTAGCGGGACCATATATTTT.

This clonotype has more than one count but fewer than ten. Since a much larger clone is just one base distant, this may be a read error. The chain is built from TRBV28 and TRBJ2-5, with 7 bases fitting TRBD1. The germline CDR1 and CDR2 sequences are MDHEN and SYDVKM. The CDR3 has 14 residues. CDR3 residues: CASSPGTVQETQCF. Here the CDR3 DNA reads TGTGCCAGCAGTCCCGGGACAGTCCAAGAGACCCAGTGCTTC.

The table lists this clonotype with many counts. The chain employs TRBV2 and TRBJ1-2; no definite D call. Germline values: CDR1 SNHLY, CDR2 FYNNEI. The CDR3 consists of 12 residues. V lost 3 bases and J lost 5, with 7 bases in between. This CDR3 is CASSESMYGYTF. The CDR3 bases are TGTGCCAGCAGTGAGAGCATGTATGGCTACACCTTC.

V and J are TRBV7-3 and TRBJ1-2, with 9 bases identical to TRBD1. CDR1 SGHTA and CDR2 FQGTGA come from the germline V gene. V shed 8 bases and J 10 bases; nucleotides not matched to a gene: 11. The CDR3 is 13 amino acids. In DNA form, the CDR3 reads TGTGCCAGCGCTCTTCGACAGGGGGGGATCTACACCTTC. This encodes CASALRQGGIYTF.

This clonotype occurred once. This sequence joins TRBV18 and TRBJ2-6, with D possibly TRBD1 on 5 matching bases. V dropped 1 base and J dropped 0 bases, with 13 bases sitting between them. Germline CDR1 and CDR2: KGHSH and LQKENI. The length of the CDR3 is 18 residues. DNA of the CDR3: TGTGCCAGCTCACCACAGGCTGGGGCCCGCTCTGGGGCCAACGTCCTGACTTTC. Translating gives CASSPQAGARSGANVLTF. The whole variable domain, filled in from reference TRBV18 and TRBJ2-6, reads NAGVMQNPRHLVRRRGQEARLRCSPMKGHSHVYWYRQLPEEGLKFMVYLQKENIIDESGMPKERFSAEFPKEGPSILRIQQVVRGDSAAYFCASSPQAGARSGANVLTFGAGSRLTVL.

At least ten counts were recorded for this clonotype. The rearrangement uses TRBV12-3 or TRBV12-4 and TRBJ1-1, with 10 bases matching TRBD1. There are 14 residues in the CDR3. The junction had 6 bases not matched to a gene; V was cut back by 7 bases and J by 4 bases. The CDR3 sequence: CASTLRTGGTEAFF. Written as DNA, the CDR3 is TGTGCCAGCACCCTCCGGACAGGGGGCACTGAAGCTTTCTTT.

The CDR3 DNA follows: TGTGCCAGCATAGGAACAGTAGACAATTCACCCCTCCACTTT. Protein: CASIGTVDNSPLHF. The chain joins TRBV7-8 to TRBJ1-6, with D unresolved. The CDR3 length is 14 residues. Germline V gives CDR1 SGHVS, CDR2 FQNEAQ. The V end lost 7 bases, the J end lost 7 bases, and 14 bases lay between the germline ends.